The rows below give T cell receptor beta chains drawn from one sample of a study of T cells after yellow fever vaccination. TCRdb fed the 5' RACE reads into MiXCR, producing one record per CDR3 protein. Among approximately 580,000 distinct CDR3 sequences listed, around 16% were seen once. The sample in question was PBMCs, obtained roughly 5 days after the first yellow fever vaccination. The receptors derive from a young man who received the YFV17D yellow fever vaccine. Each CDR3 is given with its conserved first and last residue. The order of the fields is D gene, clone size, V gene, CDR3 length, J gene, CDR3 protein, CDR3 DNA. A D gene is named only where the DNA matches it firmly. A clone size is listed for some rows: how often the clone was seen (once, few, many), or a class if it is expanded.

>.|once|TRBV7-8|14|TRBJ2-7
CASSRRREMGEQYF
TGTGCCAGCAGCCGACGAAGGGAGATGGGCGAGCAGTACTTC
>.|few|TRBV12-3/TRBV12-4|13|TRBJ1-5
CASRGGSSQPQHF
TGTGCCAGCAGGGGGGGTTCAAGTCAGCCCCAGCATTTT
>TRBD2|.|TRBV12-3/TRBV12-4|14|TRBJ2-1
CASSFRGGFNEQFF
TGTGCCAGCAGTTTCCGGGGGGGCTTCAATGAGCAGTTCTTC
>.|few|TRBV6-1|17|TRBJ2-6
CASSETFGGSGANVLTF
TGTGCCAGCAGTGAAACGTTCGGGGGCTCTGGGGCCAACGTCCTGACTTTC
>TRBD1|.|TRBV12-3/TRBV12-4|17|TRBJ1-1
CASSLEWGQSSDTEAFF
TGTGCCAGCAGTTTAGAATGGGGACAGAGCTCCGACACTGAAGCTTTCTTT
>.|.|TRBV6-1|15|TRBJ1-5
CASSSPRSGNQPQHF
TGTGCCAGCAGTAGCCCCCGTAGCGGCAATCAGCCCCAGCATTTT
>TRBD2|few|TRBV6-5|15|TRBJ2-7
CASAYSTGGSYEQYF
TGTGCCAGCGCCTACTCAACGGGGGGGTCCTACGAGCAGTACTTC
>.|.|TRBV6-2/TRBV6-3|15|TRBJ2-2
CAASVGRGYTGELFF
TGTGCCGCGAGCGTGGGACGGGGGTACACCGGGGAGCTGTTTTTT
>TRBD1|few|TRBV27|14|TRBJ2-7
CASSTGGASPEQYF
TGTGCCAGCAGCACAGGGGGCGCATCGCCCGAGCAGTACTTC
>.|.|TRBV6-1|14|TRBJ1-1
CASSGGTSPVRAFF
TGTGCCAGCAGCGGAGGGACATCCCCTGTGCGAGCTTTCTTT
>.|.|TRBV7-2|15|TRBJ1-4
CASSLVVAANEKLFF
TGTGCCAGCAGCTTAGTCGTGGCGGCTAATGAAAAACTGTTTTTT
>TRBD1|many|TRBV20-1|15|TRBJ2-2
CSAIRGQGAAGELFF
TGCAGTGCTATCAGGGGACAGGGGGCTGCCGGGGAGCTGTTTTTT
>TRBD1|few|TRBV3-1|16|TRBJ2-2
CASSQVDRGLTGELFF
TGTGCCAGCAGCCAAGTGGACAGGGGATTAACCGGGGAGCTGTTTTTT
>.|.|TRBV4-2|16|TRBJ2-1
CASGPGLACSYNEQFF
TGTGCCAGCGGCCCCGGGCTAGCCTGCTCCTACAATGAGCAGTTCTTC
>.|.|TRBV12-3/TRBV12-4|15|TRBJ2-7
CASSFGGQSFYEQYF
TGTGCCAGCAGTTTCGGGGGACAGAGCTTCTACGAGCAGTACTTC
>.|few|TRBV18|13|TRBJ2-1
CASSPGGGSEQFF
TGTGCCAGCTCACCAGGGGGTGGCTCTGAGCAGTTCTTC
>.|.|TRBV12-3/TRBV12-4|15|TRBJ2-1
CASRSSGRGYNEQFF
TGTGCCAGCAGATCATCGGGGCGTGGCTACAATGAGCAGTTCTTC
>.|few|TRBV6-1|18|TRBJ2-5
CASSPRDLNHPLQETQYF
TGTGCCAGCAGTCCGCGGGACCTAAATCACCCTCTGCAAGAGACCCAGTACTTC
>TRBD2|few|TRBV12-3/TRBV12-4|17|TRBJ2-3
CASSLGLLAGRGDTQYF
TGTGCCAGCAGTTTAGGGTTACTAGCGGGGAGGGGAGATACGCAGTATTTT
>.|.|TRBV4-1|16|TRBJ2-5
CASSRVVAGGRETQYF
TGCGCCAGCAGCCGTGTTGTCGCCGGGGGGCGAGAGACCCAGTACTTC
>TRBD2|few|TRBV3-1|17|TRBJ2-2
CASSRHSGGPPTGELFF
TGTGCCAGCAGCCGACATAGCGGGGGGCCCCCCACCGGGGAGCTGTTTTTT
>.|few|TRBV7-2|13|TRBJ1-5
CASSYEGVQPQHF
TGTGCCAGCAGCTATGAGGGGGTACAGCCCCAGCATTTT
>.|few|TRBV4-1|14|TRBJ1-2
CASSQTGTSYGYTF
TGCGCCAGCAGCCAAACCGGGACAAGCTATGGCTACACCTTC
>.|few|TRBV4-2|16|TRBJ1-2
CASSQILGGTNYGYTF
TGTGCCAGCAGCCAAATACTGGGGGGCACTAACTATGGCTACACCTTC
>TRBD2|few|TRBV5-1|13|TRBJ2-1
CASSIGGAVEQFF
TGCGCCAGCAGCATCGGGGGGGCGGTAGAGCAGTTCTTC
>.|.|TRBV20-1|8|TRBJ2-1
CSANEQFF
TGCAGTGCCAATGAGCAGTTCTTC
>TRBD1|.|TRBV5-1|16|TRBJ1-1
CASSVRDRVSNTEAFF
TGCGCCAGCAGCGTACGGGACAGGGTGTCGAACACTGAAGCTTTCTTT
>.|.|TRBV30|11|TRBJ2-5
CAWSWGETQYF
TGTGCCTGGAGTTGGGGAGAGACCCAGTACTTC
>.|many|TRBV7-9|13|TRBJ1-1
CASSWLGGTEAFF
TGTGCCAGCAGCTGGTTAGGGGGGACTGAAGCTTTCTTT
>.|.|TRBV11-2|15|TRBJ2-7
CASSLLSSIPYEQYF
TGTGCCAGCAGCTTATTGTCATCGATCCCCTACGAGCAGTACTTC
>.|.|TRBV4-1|15|TRBJ2-1
CASSQEAPARNEQFF
TGCGCCAGCAGCCAAGAAGCCCCAGCGAGGAATGAGCAGTTCTTC
>TRBD2|.|TRBV6-5|15|TRBJ2-7
CASSWLAGTSYEQYF
TGTGCCAGCAGTTGGCTAGCGGGGACCTCCTACGAGCAGTACTTC
>TRBD2|.|TRBV6-1|15|TRBJ2-1
CASSRTSGSYNEQFF
TGTGCCAGCAGCCGGACTAGCGGTTCCTACAATGAGCAGTTCTTC
>.|.|TRBV7-9|16|TRBJ2-3
CASTPPDGPSTDTQYF
TGTGCCAGCACCCCCCCTGACGGTCCTAGCACAGATACGCAGTATTTT
>TRBD1|.|TRBV18|16|TRBJ1-1
CASSSRGRGVNTEAFF
TGTGCCAGCTCATCCAGGGGGCGCGGGGTGAACACTGAAGCTTTCTTT
>.|.|TRBV5-1|14|TRBJ2-7
CASSLGGNAYEQYF
TGCGCCAGCAGCTTGGGGGGGAACGCCTACGAGCAGTACTTC
>.|.|TRBV7-2|17|TRBJ2-2
CASSLGLSFTNTGELFF
TGTGCCAGCAGCTTAGGGCTGAGTTTCACGAACACCGGGGAGCTGTTTTTT
>TRBD1|many|TRBV5-1|14|TRBJ2-3
CASSRTGGPDTQYF
TGCGCCAGCAGCCGTACAGGGGGACCAGATACGCAGTATTTT
>.|.|TRBV11-2|14|TRBJ2-5
CASSPRTRQETQYF
TGTGCCAGCAGCCCACGGACCCGCCAAGAGACCCAGTACTTC
>.|few|TRBV27|16|TRBJ1-5
CASSPWWGNSNQPQHF
TGTGCCAGCAGTCCATGGTGGGGGAATAGCAATCAGCCCCAGCATTTT
>.|few|TRBV27|12|TRBJ2-1
CASSQTRKEQFF
TGTGCCAGCAGTCAGACTCGGAAAGAGCAGTTCTTC
>.|.|TRBV25-1|12|TRBJ1-4
CAQISGDEKLFF
TGTGCCCAGATATCAGGGGATGAAAAACTGTTTTTT
>.|many|TRBV6-6|11|TRBJ2-2
CASSYPGELFF
TGTGCCAGCAGTTACCCCGGGGAGCTGTTTTTT
>.|few|TRBV20-1|14|TRBJ2-5
CSPGGGTSQETQYF
TGCAGTCCCGGAGGGGGGACCAGCCAAGAGACCCAGTACTTC
>TRBD1|few|TRBV19|16|TRBJ1-4
CASSNLPTGAGEKLFF
TGTGCCAGTAGTAACCTCCCAACAGGGGCCGGAGAAAAACTGTTTTTT
>.|.|TRBV6-2/TRBV6-3|16|TRBJ2-1
CASSYSRAGAYNEQFF
TGTGCCAGCAGTTACTCCCGGGCGGGGGCGTACAATGAGCAGTTCTTC
>TRBD1|few|TRBV4-1|17|TRBJ2-3
CASSHPPDRGDTDTQYF
TGCGCCAGCAGCCACCCACCGGACAGGGGGGACACAGATACGCAGTATTTT
>.|.|TRBV5-1|14|TRBJ1-1
CASSLSVDGTEAFF
TGCGCCAGCAGCTTGTCGGTGGATGGGACTGAAGCTTTCTTT
>TRBD2|few|TRBV19|15|TRBJ2-2
CASSISPRGTGELFF
TGTGCCAGTAGTATATCCCCGCGGGGGACCGGGGAGCTGTTTTTT
>.|.|TRBV5-1|18|TRBJ2-3
CASSFLLADPSSTDTQYF
TGCGCCAGCAGCTTTTTACTCGCGGACCCCTCAAGCACAGATACGCAGTATTTT
>TRBD1|few|TRBV5-4|12|TRBJ1-1
CASSLTGEEAFF
TGTGCCAGCAGCCTGACAGGGGAGGAGGCTTTCTTT
>TRBD2|once|TRBV27|17|TRBJ2-3
CASSTTSGGAGTDTQYF
TGTGCCAGCAGTACGACTAGCGGGGGGGCCGGTACAGATACGCAGTATTTT
>.|.|TRBV29-1|14|TRBJ2-1
CSALPGLAYNEQFF
TGCAGCGCCCTACCGGGACTTGCGTACAATGAGCAGTTCTTC
>TRBD2|many|TRBV4-3|16|TRBJ2-1
CASSQDRLAGRNEQFF
TGCGCCAGCAGCCAAGATCGACTAGCGGGGCGGAATGAGCAGTTCTTC
>.|.|TRBV5-1|18|TRBJ2-6
CASSLEGSLGSGANVLTF
TGCGCCAGCAGCTTGGAAGGATCGCTGGGCTCTGGGGCCAACGTCCTGACTTTC